The rows below give T cell receptor beta chains drawn from one sample of a study of OX40 agonist ivuxolimab in advanced cancers. Here immunoSEQ multiplex PCR was the method, and the copy in TCRdb shows in-frame clones only, minus some. The sample has about 17,000 clones, over 75% seen once. The material was CD4+ or CD8+ T cells sorted from blood, obtained in a trial of the OX40 agonist ivuxolimab. The receptors here all came from an adult with an advanced solid tumor such as melanoma, head and neck, liver or kidney cancer. Both conserved end residues are part of each CDR3. D genes are given only for firm matches. Clone size is not always given. Where it is, it says once, few, many or a class for expanded clones.

v_gene	d_gene	abundance	j_gene	CDR3aa	CDR3nt
TRBV7-2	NA	NA	TRBJ2-7	CASSFGGEQYF	TGTGCCAGCAGCTTCGGGGGCGAGCAGTACTTC
TRBV25-1	TRBD1	once	TRBJ1-2	CASSYRITGGQGYTF	TGTGCCAGCAGTTATCGTATAACAGGGGGCCAAGGCTACACCTTC
TRBV4-2	TRBD1	NA	TRBJ2-7	CASSREGQGDYEQYF	TGTGCCAGCAGCCGGGAGGGACAGGGGGACTACGAGCAGTACTTC
TRBV6-5	NA	NA	TRBJ1-1	CASPPPRTEAFF	TGTGCCAGCCCCCCACCTCGGACTGAAGCTTTCTTT
TRBV6-6	TRBD1	NA	TRBJ1-6	CASTGGRVNSPLHF	TGTGCCAGCACAGGGGGGCGGGTTAATTCACCCCTCCACTTT
TRBV27	NA	NA	TRBJ2-1	CASIGSYEQFF	TGTGCCAGCATCGGCTCCTATGAGCAGTTCTTC
TRBV28	NA	NA	TRBJ2-1	CASSLYSHNEQFF	TGTGCCAGCAGTTTATACTCCCACAATGAGCAGTTCTTC
TRBV7-9	TRBD2	NA	TRBJ2-5	CASSLAGTETQYF	TGTGCCAGCAGCCTAGCGGGAACAGAGACCCAGTACTTC
TRBV19	NA	NA	TRBJ1-5	CASTDRLNSNQPQHF	TGTGCCAGTACAGACCGACTAAATAGCAATCAGCCCCAGCATTTT
TRBV9	NA	NA	TRBJ1-2	CASSVGGDYGYTF	TGTGCCAGCAGCGTAGGTGGGGACTATGGCTACACCTTC
TRBV7-9	NA	NA	TRBJ2-1	CASSWATTGQFF	TGTGCCAGCAGCTGGGCCACGACGGGGCAGTTCTTC
TRBV5-6	NA	NA	TRBJ2-7	CASSLGSGFYEQYF	TGTGCCAGCAGCTTGGGTAGTGGGTTTTACGAGCAGTACTTC
TRBV5-1	TRBD1	NA	TRBJ2-7	CASRGTENYEQYF	TGCGCCAGCAGAGGGACAGAAAACTACGAGCAGTACTTC
TRBV7-9	NA	once	TRBJ2-3	CASSSTTDTQYF	TGTGCCAGCAGCTCGACGACAGATACGCAGTATTTT
TRBV6-6	TRBD1	NA	TRBJ1-4	CASSATGRGEKLFF	TGTGCCAGCAGTGCGACAGGGAGAGGAGAAAAACTGTTTTTT
TRBV28	NA	NA	TRBJ1-2	CASRKGGNYGYTF	TGTGCCAGCAGGAAGGGGGGCAACTATGGCTACACCTTC
TRBV6-4	TRBD2	NA	TRBJ2-7	CASSAVGGEDYEQYF	TGTGCCAGCAGTGCCGTGGGGGGGGAGGACTACGAGCAGTACTTC
TRBV5-3	TRBD2	NA	TRBJ2-5	CARSRSGRAQGETQYF	TGTGCCAGAAGCCGTAGCGGGAGGGCCCAGGGTGAGACCCAGTACTTC
TRBV6-5	NA	NA	TRBJ2-7	CASSPGQVYEQYF	TGTGCCAGCAGTCCTGGACAAGTTTACGAGCAGTACTTC
TRBV5-1	NA	NA	TRBJ2-1	CASSTDFYEQFF	TGCGCCAGCAGCACGGACTTCTATGAGCAGTTCTTC
TRBV30	TRBD2	NA	TRBJ2-7	CAWSGGGLVRYEQYF	TGTGCCTGGAGTGGCGGGGGACTTGTTCGGTACGAGCAGTACTTC
TRBV28	NA	NA	TRBJ2-1	CASRQLQGFRDEQFF	TGTGCCAGCAGGCAACTGCAGGGGTTCCGAGATGAGCAGTTCTTC
TRBV27	TRBD1	NA	TRBJ1-2	CASRTGTGGSRTF	TGTGCCAGCAGGACCGGGACAGGGGGCTCGAGGACCTTC
TRBV28	NA	NA	TRBJ1-2	CASSSARLGGWTNYGYTF	TGTGCCAGCAGTTCCGCACGATTGGGGGGCTGGACTAACTATGGCTACACCTTC
TRBV4-2	TRBD1	NA	TRBJ2-2	CASSPGPDRATGELFF	TGTGCCAGCAGCCCAGGCCCGGACAGGGCCACCGGGGAGCTGTTTTTT
TRBV7-7	TRBD2	NA	TRBJ2-5	CASSQQTIGTSGRSIGRETQYF	TGTGCTAGCAGCCAACAAACCATTGGGACTAGCGGGAGGAGCATTGGTCGAGAGACCCAGTACTTC
TRBV6-4	NA	NA	TRBJ2-1	CASSLGPSSYNEQFF	TGTGCCAGCAGTCTAGGGCCTAGCTCCTACAATGAGCAGTTCTTC
TRBV5-8	TRBD2	NA	TRBJ2-7	CASSLIGLAREQYF	TGTGCCAGCAGCCTAATCGGACTAGCCCGCGAGCAGTACTTC
TRBV5-4	NA	NA	TRBJ2-7	CASSQDTSQAYEQYF	TGCGCCAGCAGCCAAGATACGTCCCAGGCCTACGAGCAGTACTTC
TRBV5-8	NA	few	TRBJ1-5	CASSLVGFISNQPQHF	TGTGCCAGCAGCTTGGTGGGATTCATTAGCAATCAGCCCCAGCATTTT
TRBV4-2	NA	NA	TRBJ2-7	CASSQDRNGYEQYF	TGTGCCAGCAGCCAAGATCGTAACGGTTACGAGCAGTACTTC
TRBV7-9	TRBD2	NA	TRBJ2-7	CASSTGLAGPYEQYF	TGTGCCAGCAGCACGGGACTAGCGGGCCCCTACGAGCAGTACTTC
TRBV7-2	NA	NA	TRBJ2-7	CASSPTPAGYEQYF	TGTGCCAGCAGCCCAACCCCAGCAGGGTACGAGCAGTACTTC
TRBV9	NA	NA	TRBJ2-3	CASSVDAGSLTDTQYF	TGTGCCAGCAGCGTAGATGCGGGATCGCTCACAGATACGCAGTATTTT
TRBV7-3	NA	once	TRBJ2-3	CASSTSGHTGTDTQYF	TGTGCCAGCAGCACCAGCGGACATACCGGGACAGATACGCAGTATTTT
TRBV7-9	NA	NA	TRBJ2-7	CASSSTGGDYEQYF	TGTGCCAGCAGCTCGACCGGAGGAGACTACGAGCAGTACTTC
TRBV7-6	NA	NA	TRBJ2-1	CASTWGGAENEQFF	TGTGCCAGCACCTGGGGGGGGGCGGAGAATGAGCAGTTCTTC
TRBV19	NA	NA	TRBJ2-1	CASSRPGPLNEQFF	TGTGCCAGTAGTAGGCCAGGGCCCCTCAATGAGCAGTTCTTC
TRBV27	TRBD1	once	TRBJ2-1	CASSSGTVGNEQFF	TGTGCCAGCAGTTCGGGGACAGTTGGCAATGAGCAGTTCTTC
TRBV30	NA	NA	TRBJ2-5	CAWSVQDYPGTQYF	TGTGCCTGGAGTGTACAGGACTACCCTGGGACCCAGTACTTC
TRBV5-4	TRBD2	NA	TRBJ2-7	CASGQKREVVYEQYF	TGTGCCAGCGGTCAAAAGCGGGAGGTCGTCTACGAGCAGTACTTC
TRBV28	NA	NA	TRBJ2-2	CASSREDYSGELFF	TGTGCCAGCAGCCGCGAAGACTATTCCGGGGAGCTGTTTTTT